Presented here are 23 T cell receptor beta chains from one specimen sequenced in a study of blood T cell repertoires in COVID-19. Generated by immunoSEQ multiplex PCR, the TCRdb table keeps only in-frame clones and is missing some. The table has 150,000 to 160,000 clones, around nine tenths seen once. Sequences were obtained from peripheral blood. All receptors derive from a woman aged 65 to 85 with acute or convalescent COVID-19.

CDR3: CASSFRRESYEQYF. The CDR3, as DNA: TGTGCCAGCAGCTTTCGACGGGAATCCTACGAGCAGTACTTC. The gene calls are TRBV7-2 and TRBJ2-7; TRBD2 might be the D (5 bases). V dropped 3 bases and J dropped 1 base, with 10 bases sitting between them. Germline CDR1 reads SGHTA; CDR2 reads FQGNSA. The CDR3 is 14 amino acids.

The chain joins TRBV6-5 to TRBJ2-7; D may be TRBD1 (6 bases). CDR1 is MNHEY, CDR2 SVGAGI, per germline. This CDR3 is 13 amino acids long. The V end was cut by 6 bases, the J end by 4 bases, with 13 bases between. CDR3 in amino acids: CASSWGPRYEQYF. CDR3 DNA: TGTGCCAGCAGCTGGGGGCCCAGGTACGAGCAGTACTTC.

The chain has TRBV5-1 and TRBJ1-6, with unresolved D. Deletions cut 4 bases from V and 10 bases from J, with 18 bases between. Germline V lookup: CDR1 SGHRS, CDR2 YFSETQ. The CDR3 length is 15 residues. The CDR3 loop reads CASSPTGDTGSPLHF. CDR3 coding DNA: TGCGCCAGCAGCCCCACCGGCGACACGGGGTCACCCCTCCACTTT.

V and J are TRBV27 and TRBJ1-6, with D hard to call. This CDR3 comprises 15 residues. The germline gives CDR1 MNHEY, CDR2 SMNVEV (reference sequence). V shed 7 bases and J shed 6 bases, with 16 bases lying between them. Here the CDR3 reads CASKGEEPSNSPLHF. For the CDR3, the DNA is TGTGCCAGCAAGGGAGAGGAACCATCTAATTCACCCCTCCACTTT.

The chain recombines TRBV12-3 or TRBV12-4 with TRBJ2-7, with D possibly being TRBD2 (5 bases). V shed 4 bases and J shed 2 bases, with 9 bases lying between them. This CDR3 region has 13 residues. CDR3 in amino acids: CASSSGNTYEQYF. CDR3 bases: TGTGCCAGCAGTTCCGGGAATACCTACGAGCAGTACTTC.

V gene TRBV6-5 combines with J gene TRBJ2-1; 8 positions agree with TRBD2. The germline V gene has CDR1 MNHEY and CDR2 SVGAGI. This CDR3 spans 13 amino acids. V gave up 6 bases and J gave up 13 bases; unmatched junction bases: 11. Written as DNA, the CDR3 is TGTGCCAGCAGACCGGGACTAGTTACCGATCAGTTCTTC. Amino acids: CASRPGLVTDQFF.

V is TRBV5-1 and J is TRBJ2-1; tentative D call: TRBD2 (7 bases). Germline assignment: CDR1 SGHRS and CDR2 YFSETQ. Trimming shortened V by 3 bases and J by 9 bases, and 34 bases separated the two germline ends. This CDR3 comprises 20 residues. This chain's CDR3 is CASSSPPVGGGLSPRTEQFF. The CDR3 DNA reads TGCGCCAGCAGCTCCCCCCCGGTTGGGGGGGGGCTCTCCCCCCGCACTGAGCAGTTCTTC.

The CDR3 sequence: CAWTLRGDTQYF. DNA for the CDR3: TGTGCCTGGACCCTGAGAGGGGATACGCAGTATTTT. The genes are TRBV30 and TRBJ2-3; tentatively, D is TRBD2 (5 bases). Germline V CDR1 and CDR2: GTSNPN, SVGIG (reference sequence). With 4 bases removed from V and 6 bases from J, the gap between germline ends came to 11 bases. This CDR3 is 12 amino acids long.

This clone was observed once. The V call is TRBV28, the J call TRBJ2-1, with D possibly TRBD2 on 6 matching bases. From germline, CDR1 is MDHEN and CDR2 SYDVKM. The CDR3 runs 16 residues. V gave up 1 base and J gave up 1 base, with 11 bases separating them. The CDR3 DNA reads TGTGCCAGCAGTTTATCACGGCGGGGTTCCTACAATGAGCAGTTCTTC. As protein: CASSLSRRGSYNEQFF.

The CDR3 DNA reads TGTGCCAGCAGCCTCGGGGGGGTCTATGGCTACACCTTC. Translation: CASSLGGVYGYTF. This sequence joins TRBV3-1 (or the pseudogene TRBV3-2) and TRBJ1-2; D is perhaps TRBD1 (5 bases). The CDR3 spans 13 residues. Germline V lookup: CDR1 LGHDT, CDR2 YNNKEL (reference sequence). V lost 4 bases to trimming and J lost 4 bases, with 10 bases between them.

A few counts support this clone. The DNA of the CDR3 is TGTGCCAGCTCACCCGGGATGAATCAGCCCCAGCATTTT. Amino acids: CASSPGMNQPQHF. The rearrangement uses TRBV18 and TRBJ1-5; D gene ambiguous. There are 13 residues in the CDR3. V lost 3 bases to trimming and J lost 4 bases, with 7 bases between them. Germline assignment: CDR1 KGHSH and CDR2 LQKENI.

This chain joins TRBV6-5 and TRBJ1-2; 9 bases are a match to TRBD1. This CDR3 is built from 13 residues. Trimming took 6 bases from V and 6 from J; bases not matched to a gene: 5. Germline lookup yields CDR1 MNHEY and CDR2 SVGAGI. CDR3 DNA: TGTGCCAGCAGCTGGGGACAGGGCCATGGCTACACCTTC. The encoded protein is CASSWGQGHGYTF.

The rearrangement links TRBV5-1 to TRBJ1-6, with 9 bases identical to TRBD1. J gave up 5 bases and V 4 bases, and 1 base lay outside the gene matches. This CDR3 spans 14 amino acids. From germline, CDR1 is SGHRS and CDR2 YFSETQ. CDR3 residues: CASSRQGDNSPLHF. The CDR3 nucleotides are TGCGCCAGCAGCCGACAGGGGGATAATTCACCCCTCCACTTT.

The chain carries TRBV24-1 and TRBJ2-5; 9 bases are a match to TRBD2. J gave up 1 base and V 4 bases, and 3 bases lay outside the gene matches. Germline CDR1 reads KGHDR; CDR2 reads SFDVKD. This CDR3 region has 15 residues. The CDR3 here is CATSEGRGGQETQYF. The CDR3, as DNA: TGTGCCACCAGTGAAGGGCGGGGGGGCCAAGAGACCCAGTACTTC.

The DNA of the CDR3 is TGTGCCAGCAGTTCCGGTAGACAGGCAGGGGGGGAAAAACTGTTTTTT. Protein product: CASSSGRQAGGEKLFF. The chain is built from TRBV27 and TRBJ1-4, with 7 bases matching TRBD1. The V gene's germline CDR1 is MNHEY and CDR2 SMNVEV (reference sequence). The CDR3 runs to 16 residues. Trimming cost V 4 bases and J 8 bases; bases outside gene matches: 13.

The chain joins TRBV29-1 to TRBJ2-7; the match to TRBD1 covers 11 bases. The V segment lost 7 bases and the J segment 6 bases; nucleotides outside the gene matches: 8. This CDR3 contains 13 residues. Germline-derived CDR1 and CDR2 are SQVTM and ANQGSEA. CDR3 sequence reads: CSASPGQGGEQYF. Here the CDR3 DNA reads TGCAGCGCTTCTCCGGGACAGGGGGGCGAGCAGTACTTC.

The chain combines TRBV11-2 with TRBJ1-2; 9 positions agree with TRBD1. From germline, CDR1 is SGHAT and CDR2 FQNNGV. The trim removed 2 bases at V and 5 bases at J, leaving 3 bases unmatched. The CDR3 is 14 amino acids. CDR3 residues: CASSLTGGAYGYTF. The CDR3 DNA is TGTGCCAGCAGCTTAACAGGGGGCGCATATGGCTACACCTTC.

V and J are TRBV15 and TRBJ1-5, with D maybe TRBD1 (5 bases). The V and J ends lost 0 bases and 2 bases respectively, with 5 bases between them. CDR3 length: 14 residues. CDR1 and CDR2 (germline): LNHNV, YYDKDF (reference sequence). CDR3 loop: CATSRDRGNQPQHF. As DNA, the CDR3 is TGTGCCACCAGCAGAGACAGGGGCAATCAGCCCCAGCATTTT.

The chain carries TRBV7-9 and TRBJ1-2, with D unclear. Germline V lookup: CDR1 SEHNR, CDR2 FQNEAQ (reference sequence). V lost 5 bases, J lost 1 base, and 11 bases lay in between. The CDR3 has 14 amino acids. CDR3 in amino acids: CASSTYGDNYGYTF. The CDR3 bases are TGTGCCAGCAGCACTTACGGGGATAACTATGGCTACACCTTC.

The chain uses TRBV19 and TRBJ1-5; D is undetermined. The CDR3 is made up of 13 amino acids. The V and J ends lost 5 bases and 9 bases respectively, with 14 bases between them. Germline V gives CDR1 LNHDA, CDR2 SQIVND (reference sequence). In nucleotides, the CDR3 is TGTGCCAGTAGTCCCCTTAGTTTGTGGCCCCAGCATTTT. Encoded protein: CASSPLSLWPQHF.

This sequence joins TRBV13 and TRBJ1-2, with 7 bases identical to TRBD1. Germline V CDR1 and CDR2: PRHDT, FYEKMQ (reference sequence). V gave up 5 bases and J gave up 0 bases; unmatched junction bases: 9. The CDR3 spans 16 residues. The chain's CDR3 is CASSRGQALTNYGYTF. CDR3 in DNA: TGTGCCAGCAGCCGAGGACAGGCCCTTACTAACTATGGCTACACCTTC.

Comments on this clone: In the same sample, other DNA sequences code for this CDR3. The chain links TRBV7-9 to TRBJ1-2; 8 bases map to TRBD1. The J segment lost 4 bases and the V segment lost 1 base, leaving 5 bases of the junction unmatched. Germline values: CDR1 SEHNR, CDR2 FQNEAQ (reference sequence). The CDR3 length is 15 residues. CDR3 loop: CASSLVGQGSYGYTF. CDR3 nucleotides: TGTGCCAGCAGCTTAGTTGGACAGGGAAGCTATGGCTACACCTTC.

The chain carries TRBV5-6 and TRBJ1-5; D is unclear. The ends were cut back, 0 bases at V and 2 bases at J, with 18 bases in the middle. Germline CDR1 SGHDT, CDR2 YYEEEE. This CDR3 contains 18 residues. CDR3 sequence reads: CASSLANVAGWGNQPQHF. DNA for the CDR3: TGTGCCAGCAGCTTGGCCAATGTCGCGGGGTGGGGCAATCAGCCCCAGCATTTT.